This T cell receptor (beta chain) derives from a study of Ad26.COV2.S vaccination and SARS-CoV-2 variants. The treatment: 19 received Ad26.COV2.S at low or high dose, single or two shots; roughly 5 received placebo; per-sample allocation not given. Sampling was performed 63 days after the first vaccine or placebo injection. From germline, CDR1 is SGDLS and CDR2 YYNGEE. V gave up 1 base and J gave up 3 bases; unmatched junction bases: 6. There are 16 residues in the CDR3. The method was immunoSEQ multiplex PCR; TCRdb's version includes in-frame clones alone and lacks a portion of them. The sample holds approximately 280,000 clones, about 89% seen once.

The material sequenced was peripheral blood, taken in a trial of Ad26.COV2.S vaccine versus placebo. J is TRBJ2-1 and V is TRBV9; 8 nucleotides match TRBD1. The clonotype comes from a person aged 18-65 years who received the Ad26.COV2.S COVID-19 vaccine or a placebo. The CDR3 nucleotides read TGTGCCAGCAGCGTAATGACAGGGGCCCTCTACAATGAGCAGTTCTTC. Its translation is CASSVMTGALYNEQFF.